This TCR beta chain was recovered during a study of control samples from healthy donors and cancer patients. Trimming took 5 bases from V and 3 from J; bases not matched to a gene: 8. Germline loops: CDR1 SGHAT, CDR2 FQNNGV. The CDR3 contains 17 residues. Sequencing used immunoSEQ multiplex PCR; TCRdb keeps in-frame clones, though not all of them. This table holds about 79,000 clones, approximately 93% found once. This chain joins TRBV11-2 and TRBJ1-3; 12 nucleotides agree with TRBD1. The receptor was derived from a woman aged 40 to 49 with lung cancer. Input material: PBMCs. The CDR3 region is CASSLHRDRGLGNTIYF. CDR3 coding DNA: TGTGCCAGCAGCCTACACCGGGACAGGGGGCTTGGAAACACCATATATTTT.